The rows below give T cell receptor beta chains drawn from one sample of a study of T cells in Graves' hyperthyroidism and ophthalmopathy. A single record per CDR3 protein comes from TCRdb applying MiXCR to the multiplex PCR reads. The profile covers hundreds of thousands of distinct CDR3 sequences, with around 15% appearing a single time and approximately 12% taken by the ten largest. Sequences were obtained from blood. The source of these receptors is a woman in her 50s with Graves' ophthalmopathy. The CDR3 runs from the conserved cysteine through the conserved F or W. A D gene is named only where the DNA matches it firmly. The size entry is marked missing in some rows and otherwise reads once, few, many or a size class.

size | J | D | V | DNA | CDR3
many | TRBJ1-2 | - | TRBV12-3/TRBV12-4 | TGTGCCAGCAGTCAAGACAGGCCTAACTATGGCTACACCTTC | CASSQDRPNYGYTF
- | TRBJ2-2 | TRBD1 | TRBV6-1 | TGTGCCAGCAGAGCGACAGGGGGCAACACCGGGGAGCTGTTTTTT | CASRATGGNTGELFF
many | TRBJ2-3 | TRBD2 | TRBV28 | TGTGCCAGCAGTTTTGGACTAGCGGGGGCTAGCACAGATACGCAGTATTTT | CASSFGLAGASTDTQYF
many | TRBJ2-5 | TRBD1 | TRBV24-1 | TGTGCCACCAGTGATGATGACAGGGTGGAGACCCAGTACTTC | CATSDDDRVETQYF
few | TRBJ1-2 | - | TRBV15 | TGTGCCACCAGCAGTTGGCGAGAAAACTATGGCTACACCTTC | CATSSWRENYGYTF
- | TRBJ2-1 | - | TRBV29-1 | TGCAGCGTTACCCTTAGCGGTGATGAGCAGTTCTTC | CSVTLSGDEQFF
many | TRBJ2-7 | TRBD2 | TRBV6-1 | TGTGCCAGCAGTTTCGCGGCGGGAGGGAGGAGGTACGAGCAGTACTTC | CASSFAAGGRRYEQYF
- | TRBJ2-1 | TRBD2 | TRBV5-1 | TGCGCCAGCAGCGCGGGACTAGGCCTCACCTTCTCCTACAATGAGCAGTTCTTC | CASSAGLGLTFSYNEQFF
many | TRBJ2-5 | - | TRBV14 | TGTGCCAGCAGCCCACATCCTAGCGACCAAGAGACCCAGTACTTC | CASSPHPSDQETQYF
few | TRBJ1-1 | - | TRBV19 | TGTGCCAGTAGTACGGACCTTAAGAGGAACACTGAAGCTTTCTTT | CASSTDLKRNTEAFF
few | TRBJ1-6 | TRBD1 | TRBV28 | TGTGCCACCTATCCCGACAGGGCAAATAATTCACCCCTCCACTTT | CATYPDRANNSPLHF
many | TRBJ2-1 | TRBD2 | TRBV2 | TGTGCCAGCAGTCGAGCGGGAGGCCCCTACAATGAGCAGTTCTTC | CASSRAGGPYNEQFF
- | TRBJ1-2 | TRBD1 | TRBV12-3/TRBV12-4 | TGTGCCAGCAGTGAAGGCCCCCCCAGGGGGCAATTATATGGCTACACCTTC | CASSEGPPRGQLYGYTF
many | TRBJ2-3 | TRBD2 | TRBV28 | TGTGCCAGCAGTTTCAACGGACTAGCGAGCCCAGATACGCAGTATTTT | CASSFNGLASPDTQYF
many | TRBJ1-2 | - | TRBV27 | TGTGCCAGCAGTTTATTAGGGGGACTCGGCTACACCTTC | CASSLLGGLGYTF
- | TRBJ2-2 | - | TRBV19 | TGTGCCAGTAGTATAGGTCCTAGCGAGACCGGGGAGCTGTTTTTT | CASSIGPSETGELFF